The text below deals with one T cell receptor beta chain. Its antigen is unknown. The sample belongs to a study of T cell responses to AZD1222 COVID-19 vaccine. Study-wide results and limits: There were mostly white British donors and more females than males, and clonal diversity was possibly underestimated. A reported finding is that nearly half of spike-specific TCRs target unmutated variant regions. Of the AZD1222 recipients, only 5 to 7 were seropositive at baseline.

Using immunoSEQ multiplex PCR, the repertoire was profiled, and TCRdb retains in-frame clones only, with some absent. In the table there are just over 60,000 clones, around three quarters of which are singletons. V lost 4 bases to trimming and J lost 2 bases, with 15 bases between them. Germline-derived CDR1 and CDR2 are SGHRS and YFSETQ. CDR3 length equals 15 residues. This sequence joins TRBV5-1 and TRBJ2-5, with a possible D match to TRBD2 (6 bases). This material consisted of peripheral blood, taken on day 0 of AZD1222 vaccination. This receptor was taken from an adult in good health. This chain's CDR3 is CASSLLVAEQETQYF. The CDR3 bases are TGCGCCAGCAGCCTTCTGGTAGCGGAGCAAGAGACCCAGTACTTC.